These 10 T cell receptor beta chains were sequenced from one sample in a study of T-cell reconstitution after alpha-beta-depleted transplantation in children listed by TCRdb under 2016. The treatment or condition label, read with the paper, signifies: allogeneic hematopoietic cell transplantation with graft depleted of TCRalphabeta T cells and CD19 B cells. The library was prepared using PCR. Reads for this sample came from an Illumina HiSeq 2500. TCR libraries were prepared with molecular barcoding, using unique molecular identifiers to normalize TCRbeta repertoire quantification. The public reads were run again by TCRdb, first through fastp at Q25 and then through MiXCR, and only productive beta chains were kept. Rows matching on CDR3 protein sequence are summarized as one entry with the most common DNA and genes. This sample has some 450,000 distinct CDR3 sequences in its table, and roughly 43% of those were observed once. The ten largest clones take up approximately 30% of the sample.

Here the sequenced sample was PBMCs, taken before TCRalphabeta/CD19-depleted stem cell transplant. The origin of the receptors is a girl aged 2 to 9 with aplastic anemia, due to receive a stem cell transplant.

This chain connects TRBV5-1 to TRBJ2-1, with D uncertain. Germline CDR1 is SGHRS and CDR2 is YFSETQ. V lost 4 bases to trimming and J lost 0 bases, with 11 bases between them. CDR3 length: 15 amino acids. CDR3: CASSQPGPSYNEQFF. CDR3 nucleotides: TGCGCCAGCAGCCAGCCAGGACCCTCCTACAATGAGCAGTTCTTC.

This clonotype was counted only a few times. The J gene is TRBJ2-7, the V gene TRBV6-2 or TRBV6-3; TRBD1 or TRBD2 may be the D gene (5 bases each). Germline V lookup: CDR1 MNHEY, CDR2 SVGEGT. This CDR3 region has 19 residues. V gave up 4 bases and J gave up 1 base, with 26 bases separating them. The CDR3 DNA follows: TGTGCCAGCAGTTGGGACGAGTCCCGAAGGGGTAGGGCGTCCTACGAGCAGTACTTC. Translating it yields CASSWDESRRGRASYEQYF.

J is TRBJ2-7 and V is TRBV20-1, with 8 bases matching TRBD2. Germline CDR1 DFQATT, CDR2 SNEGSKA (reference sequence). V was pared by 5 bases and J by 3 bases, with 9 bases of the junction left unmatched. The CDR3 sequence is 14 residues long. The CDR3 loop is CSARGSGGIYEQYF. The CDR3 DNA follows: TGCAGTGCTCGAGGCTCGGGGGGGATCTACGAGCAGTACTTC.

This clonotype has only a few counts. The V gene is TRBV10-1, the J gene TRBJ1-1; D remains unclear. Trimming took off 0 bases at V and 3 bases at J, with 5 bases between the two ends. CDR1 is WNHNN and CDR2 is SYGVQD in the germline V gene (reference sequence). The CDR3 is made up of 13 amino acids. The CDR3 nucleotides are TGCGCCAGCAGTGAGTCGCTGTACACTGAAGCTTTCTTT. It yields the protein CASSESLYTEAFF.

As DNA, the CDR3 is TGCGCCAGCAAACAACGACAGGGCCCCTACAATGAGCAGTTCTTC. It specifies CASKQRQGPYNEQFF. The chain employs TRBV5-1 and TRBJ2-1, with 7 bases fitting TRBD1. Germline assignment: CDR1 SGHRS and CDR2 YFSETQ. Unmatched junction bases numbered 8, after V lost 6 bases and J lost 2 bases. This CDR3 has 15 amino acids.

The CDR3: CASSQEVGYEQYF. CDR3 in DNA: TGTGCCAGCAGCCAAGAGGTGGGGTACGAGCAGTACTTC. J is TRBJ2-7 and V is TRBV3-1, with D hard to call. Germline-derived CDR1 and CDR2 are LGHDT and YNNKEL (reference sequence). V dropped 0 bases and J dropped 4 bases, with 7 bases sitting between them. This CDR3 has 13 residues.

This clonotype was counted at least ten times. The chain uses TRBV7-2 and TRBJ2-2; D is unresolved. Germline CDR1 SGHTA, CDR2 FQGNSA. The CDR3 has 16 residues. V was clipped by 1 base and J by 0 bases, with 9 bases between them. Here the CDR3 DNA reads TGTGCCAGCAGCTTAGTGGCAGGACCGAACACCGGGGAGCTGTTTTTT. Amino acid sequence: CASSLVAGPNTGELFF.

In its sample, this clonotype was seen a few times. Mismatch with germline at one junction end may stem from a read error. The chain has TRBV7-7 and TRBJ2-7, with 7 bases aligning to TRBD1. Germline CDR1 SSHAT, CDR2 FNYEAQ (reference sequence). The CDR3 runs to 13 residues. Here the CDR3 reads CASSLVQGDEQYF. The CDR3 coding sequence is TGTGCTAGCAGCTTAGTCCAGGGGGACGAGCAGTACTTC. Supplemented by reference TRBV7-7 and TRBJ2-7, the full variable domain reads GAGVSQSPRYKVTKRGQDVTLRCDPISSHATLYWYQQALGQGPEFLTYFNYEAQPDKSGLPSDRFSAERPEGSISTLTIQRTEQRDSAMYRCASSLVQGDEQYFGPGTRLTVT.

The chain has TRBV18 and TRBJ2-7; D gene uncertain. CDR3 length: 9 amino acids. With 2 bases removed from V and 9 bases from J, the gap between germline ends came to 2 bases. CDR1 and CDR2 from the germline V gene are KGHSH and LQKENI. CDR3 in amino acids: CASSPRQYF. In DNA form, the CDR3 reads TGTGCCAGCTCACCAAGGCAGTACTTC.

The rearrangement joins TRBV7-9 to TRBJ1-1; the match to TRBD1 covers 9 bases. Germline CDR1 SEHNR, CDR2 FQNEAQ (reference sequence). The CDR3 consists of 15 residues. V trimming: 1 base; J trimming: 4 bases; junction bases outside the gene matches: 4. The CDR3 region is CASSLVGQGITEAFF. The CDR3 bases are TGTGCCAGCAGCTTAGTTGGACAGGGGATCACTGAAGCTTTCTTT.